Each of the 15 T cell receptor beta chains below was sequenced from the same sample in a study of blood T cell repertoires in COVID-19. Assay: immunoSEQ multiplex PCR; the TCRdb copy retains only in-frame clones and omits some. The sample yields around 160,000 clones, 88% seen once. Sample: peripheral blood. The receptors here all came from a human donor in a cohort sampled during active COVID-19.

CDR3 protein: CASSLLAGDMDTQYF. In DNA, the CDR3 is TGTGCCAGCAGCTTACTGGCGGGAGATATGGATACGCAGTATTTT. The V call is TRBV7-6, the J call TRBJ2-3, with 7 bases fitting TRBD2. With 2 bases clipped from V and 6 bases from J, the junction kept 8 bases outside the gene matches. CDR1 is SGHVS, CDR2 FNYEAQ, per germline. The CDR3 is made up of 15 amino acids. Drawing the rest from reference TRBV7-6 and TRBJ2-3, the complete variable domain is GAGVSQSPRYKVTKRGQDVALRCDPISGHVSLYWYRQALGQGPEFLTYFNYEAQQDKSGLPNDRFSAERPEGSISTLTIQRTEQRDSAMYRCASSLLAGDMDTQYFGPGTRLTVL.

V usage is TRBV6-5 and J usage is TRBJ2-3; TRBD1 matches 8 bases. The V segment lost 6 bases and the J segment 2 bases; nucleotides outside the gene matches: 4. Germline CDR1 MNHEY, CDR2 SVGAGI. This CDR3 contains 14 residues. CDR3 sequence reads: CASRRTGTTDTQYF. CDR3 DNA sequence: TGTGCCAGCAGAAGGACAGGGACCACAGATACGCAGTATTTT.

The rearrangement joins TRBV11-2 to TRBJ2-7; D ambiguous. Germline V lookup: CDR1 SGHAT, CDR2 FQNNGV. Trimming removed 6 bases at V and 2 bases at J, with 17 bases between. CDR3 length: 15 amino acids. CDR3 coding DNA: TGTGCCAGCAGGTCTACAGATTATGGGCCCTACGAGCAGTACTTC. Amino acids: CASRSTDYGPYEQYF.

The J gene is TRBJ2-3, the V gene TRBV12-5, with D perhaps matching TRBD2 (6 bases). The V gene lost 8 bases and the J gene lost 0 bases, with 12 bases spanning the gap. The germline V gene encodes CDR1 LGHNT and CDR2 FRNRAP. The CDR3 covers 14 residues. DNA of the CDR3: TGTGCTAGTAGAAGGGGACTTAGCACAGATACGCAGTATTTT. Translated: CASRRGLSTDTQYF.

DNA for the CDR3: TGTGCCAGCAGCGCCACCACAGGGATCCCTGAAGCTTTCTTT. This translates into CASSATTGIPEAFF. This chain links TRBV9 with TRBJ1-1; TRBD1 is a possible D gene (6 bases). V was trimmed by 3 bases and J by 6 bases, leaving 15 bases between them. Germline V CDR1 and CDR2: SGDLS, YYNGEE. CDR3 length equals 14 residues.

The CDR3 DNA follows: TGTGCCAGTAGGGACCGGGGTTCGGAGACCCAGTACTTC. Residues: CASRDRGSETQYF. V and J are TRBV19 and TRBJ2-5; a weak D match, TRBD2 (5 bases). V gave up 6 bases and J gave up 5 bases, with 13 bases separating them. CDR1 LNHDA and CDR2 SQIVND come from the germline V gene (reference sequence). The CDR3 sequence is 13 residues long.

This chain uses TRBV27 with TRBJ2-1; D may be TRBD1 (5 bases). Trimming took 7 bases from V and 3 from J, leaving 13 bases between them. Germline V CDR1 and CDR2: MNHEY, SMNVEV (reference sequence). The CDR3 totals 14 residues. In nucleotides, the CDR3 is TGTGCCAGCACCCCGGACACGTTCTACAATGAGCAGTTCTTC. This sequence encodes CASTPDTFYNEQFF.

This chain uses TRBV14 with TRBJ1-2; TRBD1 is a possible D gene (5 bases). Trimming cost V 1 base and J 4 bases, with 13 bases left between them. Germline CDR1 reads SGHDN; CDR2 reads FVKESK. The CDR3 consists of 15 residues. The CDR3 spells CASSQGVSQGYGYTF. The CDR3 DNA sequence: TGTGCCAGCAGCCAAGGGGTATCCCAGGGCTATGGCTACACCTTC. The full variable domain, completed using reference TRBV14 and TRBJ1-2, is EAGVTQFPSHSVIEKGQTVTLRCDPISGHDNLYWYRRVMGKEIKFLLHFVKESKQDESGMPNNRFLAERTGGTYSTLKVQPAELEDSGVYFCASSQGVSQGYGYTFGSGTRLTVV.

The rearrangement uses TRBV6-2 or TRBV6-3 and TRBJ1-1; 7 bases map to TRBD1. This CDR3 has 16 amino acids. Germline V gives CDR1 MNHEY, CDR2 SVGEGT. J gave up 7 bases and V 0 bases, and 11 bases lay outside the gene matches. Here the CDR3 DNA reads TGTGCCAGCAGTTACTCGCCGACAGGGAGTTTAGTTGAAGCTTTCTTT. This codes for CASSYSPTGSLVEAFF.

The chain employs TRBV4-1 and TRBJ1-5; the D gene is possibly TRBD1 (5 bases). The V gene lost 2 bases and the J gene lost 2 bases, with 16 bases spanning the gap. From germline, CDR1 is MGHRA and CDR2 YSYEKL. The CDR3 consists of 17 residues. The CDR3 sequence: CASSQNPTGSGNQPQHF. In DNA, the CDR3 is TGCGCCAGCAGCCAAAACCCTACAGGATCGGGCAATCAGCCCCAGCATTTT.

CDR3 amino acids: CASSGTARYGYTF. The CDR3, as DNA: TGTGCCAGCAGTGGGACAGCTCGCTATGGCTACACCTTC. V and J are TRBV12-3 or TRBV12-4 and TRBJ1-2; 7 bases fit TRBD1. The CDR3 has 13 amino acids. J gave up 4 bases and V 5 bases, and 4 bases lay outside the gene matches.

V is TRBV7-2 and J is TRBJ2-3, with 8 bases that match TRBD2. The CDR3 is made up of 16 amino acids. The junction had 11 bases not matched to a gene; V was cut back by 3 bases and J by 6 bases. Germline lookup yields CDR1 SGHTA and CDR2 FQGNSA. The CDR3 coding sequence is TGTGCCAGCAGCTTTCGAAGCGGGAGAAGGGTGGATACGCAGTATTTT. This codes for CASSFRSGRRVDTQYF.

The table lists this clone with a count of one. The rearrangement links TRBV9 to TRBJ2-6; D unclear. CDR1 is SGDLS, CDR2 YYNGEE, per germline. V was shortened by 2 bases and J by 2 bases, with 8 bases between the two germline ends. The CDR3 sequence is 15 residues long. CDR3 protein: CASSVLPTGANVLTF. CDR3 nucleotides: TGTGCCAGCAGCGTTCTACCCACTGGGGCCAACGTCCTGACTTTC.

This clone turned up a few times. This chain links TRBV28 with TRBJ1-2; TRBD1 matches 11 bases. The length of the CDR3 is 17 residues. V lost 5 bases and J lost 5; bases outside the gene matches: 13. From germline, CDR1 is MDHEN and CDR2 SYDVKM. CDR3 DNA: TGTGCCAGCAGTACTCGCGCCCCTGGACAGGGGGCTTATGGCTACACCTTC. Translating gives CASSTRAPGQGAYGYTF.

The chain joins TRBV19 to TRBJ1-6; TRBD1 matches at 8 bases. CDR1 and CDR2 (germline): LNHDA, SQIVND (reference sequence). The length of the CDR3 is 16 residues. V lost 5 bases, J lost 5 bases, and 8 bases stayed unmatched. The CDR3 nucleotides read TGTGCCAGTAGTCCCGGACAGGGCCGAGATAATTCACCCCTCCACTTT. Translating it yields CASSPGQGRDNSPLHF. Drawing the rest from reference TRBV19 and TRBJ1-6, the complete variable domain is DGGITQSPKYLFRKEGQNVTLSCEQNLNHDAMYWYRQDPGQGLRLIYYSQIVNDFQKGDIAEGYSVSREKKESFPLTVTSAQKNPTAFYLCASSPGQGRDNSPLHFGNGTRLTVT.